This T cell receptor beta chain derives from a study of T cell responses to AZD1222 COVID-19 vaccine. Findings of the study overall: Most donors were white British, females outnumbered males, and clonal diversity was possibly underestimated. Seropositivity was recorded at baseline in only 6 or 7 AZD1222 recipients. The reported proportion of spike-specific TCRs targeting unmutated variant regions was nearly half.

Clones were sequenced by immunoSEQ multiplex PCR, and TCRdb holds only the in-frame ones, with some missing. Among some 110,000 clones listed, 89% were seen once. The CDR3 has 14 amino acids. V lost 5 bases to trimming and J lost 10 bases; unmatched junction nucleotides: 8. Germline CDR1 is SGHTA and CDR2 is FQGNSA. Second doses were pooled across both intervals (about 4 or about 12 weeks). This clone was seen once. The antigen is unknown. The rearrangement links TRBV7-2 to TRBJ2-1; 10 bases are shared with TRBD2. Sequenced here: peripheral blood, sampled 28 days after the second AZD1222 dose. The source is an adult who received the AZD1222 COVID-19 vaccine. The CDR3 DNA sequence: TGTGCCAGCAGCCATGCCCTGGGACTAGCGGAGCAGTTCTTC. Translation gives CASSHALGLAEQFF.